A single TCR beta chain is shown here with its context. The antigen remains unidentified. This sample is part of a study of regulatory and conventional T cells in RAG deficiency. Study observations and caveats: Omenn syndrome and CID/AS patients had approximately 91-fold fewer unique Treg TCR beta sequences, versus 8 to 10-fold elsewhere. In Omenn syndrome, Treg and Tconv repertoires overlapped >85%. Omenn CD25-high CD127-low cells may be activated cells, not true Tregs.

V lost 2 bases to trimming and J lost 2 bases, with 15 bases between them. The germline V gene encodes CDR1 SGHAT and CDR2 FQNNGV. This CDR3 contains 16 residues. Genomic DNA came from blood conventional CD4+ T cells gated CD25-low CD127-high. Of eight RAG-deficient patients, one had SCID, two Omenn syndrome, five CID or atypical SCID. Repertoires were generated with immunoSEQ multiplex PCR, while TCRdb's copy carries only in-frame clones and drops some. Among 8,000 to 10,000 clones listed, just under 95% were seen once. The V call is TRBV11-2, the J call TRBJ2-5, with D perhaps matching TRBD1 (6 bases). Sequenced sample: CD4+ effector T cells sorted from blood. This clonotype originated in a human donor with RAG deficiency presenting as severe combined immunodeficiency. DNA for the CDR3: TGTGCCAGCAGCTTATTACCAGGGGCCGGGCAAGAGACCCAGTACTTC. Its protein product is CASSLLPGAGQETQYF.